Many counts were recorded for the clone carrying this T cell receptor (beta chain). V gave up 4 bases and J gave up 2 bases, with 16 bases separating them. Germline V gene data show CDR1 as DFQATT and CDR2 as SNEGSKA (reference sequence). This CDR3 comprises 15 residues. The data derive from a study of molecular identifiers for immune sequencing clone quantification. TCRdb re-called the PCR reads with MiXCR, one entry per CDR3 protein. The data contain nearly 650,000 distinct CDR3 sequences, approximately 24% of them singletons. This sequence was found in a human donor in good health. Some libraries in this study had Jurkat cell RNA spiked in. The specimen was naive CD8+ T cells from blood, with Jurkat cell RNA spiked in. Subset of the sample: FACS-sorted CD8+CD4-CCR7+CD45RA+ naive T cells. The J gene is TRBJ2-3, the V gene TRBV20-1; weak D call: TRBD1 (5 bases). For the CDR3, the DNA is TGCAGTGCTACGACAGAGCAGCTAACCACAGATACGCAGTATTTT. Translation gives CSATTEQLTTDTQYF.